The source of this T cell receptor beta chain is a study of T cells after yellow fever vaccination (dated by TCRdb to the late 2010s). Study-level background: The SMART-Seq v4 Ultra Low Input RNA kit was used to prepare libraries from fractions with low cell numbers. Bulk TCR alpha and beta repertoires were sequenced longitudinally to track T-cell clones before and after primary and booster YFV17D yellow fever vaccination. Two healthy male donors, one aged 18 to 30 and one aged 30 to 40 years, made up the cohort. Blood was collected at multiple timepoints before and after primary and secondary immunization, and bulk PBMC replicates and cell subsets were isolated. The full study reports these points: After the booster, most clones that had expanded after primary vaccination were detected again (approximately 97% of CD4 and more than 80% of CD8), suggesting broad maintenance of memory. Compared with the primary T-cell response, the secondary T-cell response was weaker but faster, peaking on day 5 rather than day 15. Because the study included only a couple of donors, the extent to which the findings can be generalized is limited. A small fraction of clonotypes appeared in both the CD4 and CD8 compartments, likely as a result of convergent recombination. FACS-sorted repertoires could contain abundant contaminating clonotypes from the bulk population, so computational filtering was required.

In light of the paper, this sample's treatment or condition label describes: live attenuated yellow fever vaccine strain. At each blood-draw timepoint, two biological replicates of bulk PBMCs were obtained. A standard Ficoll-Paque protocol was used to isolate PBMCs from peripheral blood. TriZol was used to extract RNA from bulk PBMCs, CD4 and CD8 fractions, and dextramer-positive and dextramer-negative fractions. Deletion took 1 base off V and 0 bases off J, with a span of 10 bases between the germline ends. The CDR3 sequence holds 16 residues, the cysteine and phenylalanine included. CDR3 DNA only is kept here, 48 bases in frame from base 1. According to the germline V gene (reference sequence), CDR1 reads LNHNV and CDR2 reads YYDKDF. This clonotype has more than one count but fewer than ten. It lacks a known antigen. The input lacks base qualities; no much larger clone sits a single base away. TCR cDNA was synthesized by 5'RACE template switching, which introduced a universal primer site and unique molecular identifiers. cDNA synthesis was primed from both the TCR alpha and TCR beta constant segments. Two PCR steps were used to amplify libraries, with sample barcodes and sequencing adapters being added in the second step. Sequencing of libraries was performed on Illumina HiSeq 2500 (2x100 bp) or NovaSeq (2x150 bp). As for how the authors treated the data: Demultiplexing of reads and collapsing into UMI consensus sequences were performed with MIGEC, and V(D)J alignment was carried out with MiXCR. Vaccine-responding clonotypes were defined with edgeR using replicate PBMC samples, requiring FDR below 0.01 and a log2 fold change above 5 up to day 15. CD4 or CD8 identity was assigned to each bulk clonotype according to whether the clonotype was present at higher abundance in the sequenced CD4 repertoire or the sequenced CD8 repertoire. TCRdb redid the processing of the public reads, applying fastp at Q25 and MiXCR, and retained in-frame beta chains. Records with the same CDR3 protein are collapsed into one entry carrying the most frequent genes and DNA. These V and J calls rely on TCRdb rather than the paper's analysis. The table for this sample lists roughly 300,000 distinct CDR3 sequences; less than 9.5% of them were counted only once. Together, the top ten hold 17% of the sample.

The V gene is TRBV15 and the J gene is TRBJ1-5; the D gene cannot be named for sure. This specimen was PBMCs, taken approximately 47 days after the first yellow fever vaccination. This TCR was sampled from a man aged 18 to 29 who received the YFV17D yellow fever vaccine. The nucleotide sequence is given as TGTGCCACCAGCAGAGGGGCAGCTTATAGCAATCAGCCCCAGCATTTT. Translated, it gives CATSRGAAYSNQPQHF.